Listed below are T cell receptor beta chains from one sample, sequenced in a study of human T cells and chemical hapten exposure. TCRdb reprocessed the RACE reads via MiXCR and lists one record per CDR3 protein. Altogether about 190,000 distinct CDR3 sequences are present, 24% being singletons, with the ten largest covering under 2.5%. The material sequenced was whole blood, taken in connection with sensitization to the hapten diphenylcyclopropenone (DPC). The receptors come from a woman between 35 and 50 years old with alopecia areata. Some clones in this sample may be carry-over from other donors' samples. Both conserved end residues are part of each CDR3. D genes are given only for firm matches. Where a row states a size, it is once, few, many or the class of an expanded clone; other rows omit it.

D gene	V gene	clone size	J gene	CDR3 protein	CDR3 DNA
.	TRBV4-1	few	TRBJ2-7	CASSRQEGPSYEQYF	TGCGCCAGCAGCCGACAGGAGGGACCGAGCTACGAGCAGTACTTC
.	TRBV20-1	few	TRBJ2-7	CSVGFGEQYF	TGCAGTGTGGGTTTCGGCGAGCAGTACTTC
.	TRBV6-2/TRBV6-3	.	TRBJ1-5	CASSSPLWEPQHF	TGTGCCAGCAGTTCCCCTCTGTGGGAGCCCCAGCATTTT
TRBD2	TRBV9	.	TRBJ2-1	CASSAGLAGGRDEQFF	TGTGCCAGCAGCGCCGGACTAGCGGGAGGCCGGGATGAGCAGTTCTTC
.	TRBV28	.	TRBJ2-7	CASRPPSFDEQYF	TGTGCCAGCAGACCCCCCTCTTTCGACGAGCAGTACTTC
TRBD2	TRBV29-1	.	TRBJ2-5	CSAGGQETQYF	TGCAGCGCCGGGGGGCAAGAGACCCAGTACTTC
TRBD1	TRBV6-2/TRBV6-3	.	TRBJ2-1	CASRTGGKNEQFF	TGTGCCAGCAGGACAGGGGGTAAGAATGAGCAGTTCTTC
TRBD2	TRBV20-1	few	TRBJ2-7	CSAAPTLAGVFSYEQYF	TGCAGTGCCGCCCCAACTCTAGCGGGAGTGTTCTCCTACGAGCAGTACTTC
.	TRBV20-1	.	TRBJ2-3	CSARVAGSTDTQYF	TGCAGTGCTAGAGTGGCGGGTTCCACAGATACGCAGTATTTT
.	TRBV7-2	.	TRBJ2-5	CASSLTAVQETQYF	TGTGCCAGCAGCTTAACAGCGGTCCAAGAGACCCAGTACTTC
.	TRBV15	once	TRBJ1-4	CAAGRTQNNEKLFF	TGTGCCGCTGGCCGAACCCAAAATAATGAAAAACTGTTTTTT
.	TRBV29-1	few	TRBJ1-2	CSVGGSSTNYGYTF	TGCAGCGTGGGCGGGAGTTCCACTAACTATGGCTACACCTTC
TRBD1	TRBV24-1	many	TRBJ1-2	CATGQTDRGGYTF	TGTGCCACCGGACAAACTGACAGGGGCGGCTACACCTTC
.	TRBV28	few	TRBJ1-2	CASSLNVRYGYTF	TGTGCCAGCAGTTTAAACGTCCGGTATGGCTACACCTTC
TRBD2	TRBV29-1	.	TRBJ2-5	CSVEKGAGVAETQHF	TGCAGCGTTGAAAAGGGAGCGGGAGTAGCAGAGACCCAGCACTTC
.	TRBV7-2	.	TRBJ2-1	CASSLLGLNSLSYNEQFF	TGTGCCAGCAGCTTACTGGGACTTAATTCCCTCTCCTACAATGAGCAGTTCTTC
TRBD2	TRBV7-2	few	TRBJ2-3	CASSLALAGPTDTQYF	TGTGCCAGCAGCTTAGCGCTAGCGGGGCCCACAGATACGCAGTATTTT
.	TRBV7-3	few	TRBJ2-1	CASSLVSGGRYNEQFF	TGTGCCAGCAGCTTAGTTTCTGGCGGCCGGTACAATGAGCAGTTCTTC
TRBD2	TRBV28	.	TRBJ2-3	CASPPPWVLAGGQSDTQYF	TGTGCCTCCCCGCCCCCCTGGGTACTAGCGGGAGGTCAGTCAGATACGCAGTATTTT
.	TRBV20-1	few	TRBJ2-1	CSALPGNHNEQFF	TGCAGTGCTCTTCCCGGGAACCACAATGAGCAGTTCTTC
.	TRBV7-2	.	TRBJ1-1	CASSLVMNTEAFF	TGTGCCAGCAGCTTAGTTATGAACACTGAAGCTTTCTTT
.	TRBV5-5	few	TRBJ2-2	CASSRISNTGELFF	TGTGCCAGCAGCCGGATTTCGAACACCGGGGAGCTGTTTTTT
TRBD2	TRBV7-3	.	TRBJ2-2	CASSSYPGLAARSLNTGELFF	TGTGCCAGCAGCTCTTACCCGGGACTAGCGGCCCGGAGCCTGAACACCGGGGAGCTGTTTTTT
.	TRBV5-6	.	TRBJ2-3	CASSFGGTTDTQYF	TGTGCCAGCAGCTTTGGCGGAACAACAGATACGCAGTATTTT
.	TRBV7-9	.	TRBJ2-7	CASSDFRRRSPYEQYF	TGTGCCAGCAGCGACTTTCGACGACGGAGTCCCTACGAGCAGTACTTC
.	TRBV20-1	few	TRBJ2-3	CSASSQSTDTQYF	TGCAGTGCTTCTAGCCAAAGCACAGATACGCAGTATTTT
TRBD1	TRBV15	few	TRBJ1-1	CATSRGQGLATEAFF	TGTGCCACCAGCAGGGGACAGGGGCTGGCCACTGAAGCTTTCTTT